This entry concerns a single T cell receptor beta chain. Its antigen is undetermined. Unique molecular identifiers were incorporated when the TCRbeta library was constructed. TCRdb re-called the PCR reads with MiXCR, one entry per CDR3 protein. Of 140,000 to 150,000 distinct CDR3 sequences detected, about 9% appear once; the ten largest clones hold around a sixth. The CDR3 totals 17 residues. The germline V and J ends were trimmed by 7 bases and 2 bases, with 21 bases remaining between them. Germline loops: CDR1 SGHAT, CDR2 FQNNGV. This sample was taken from a study of T-cell reconstitution after alpha-beta-depleted transplantation in children. Study outcomes and limitations: Diversity of TCRbeta at day 60 was high in some patients, arising from surviving recipient T cells and thymic progenitors. Reportedly, only several hundred clones from non-depleted graft cells drove alpha-beta T-cell counts at about two months. T-cell numbers and diversity, one year after transplant, stemmed largely from T cells that were newly produced.

This sample comprised PBMCs, mostly from graft donor cells, obtained 180 days after TCRalphabeta/CD19-depleted stem cell transplant. The chain joins TRBV11-2 to TRBJ2-4; D unresolved. The source of this sequence is a female patient aged 2-9 years who had a stem cell transplant for congenital amegakaryocytic thrombocytopenia, so the T cells may come from the graft donor. The CDR3 DNA reads TGTGCCAGCACCTGGCAGTATAAGGCGTCGTCCAAAAACATTCAGTACTTC. This encodes CASTWQYKASSKNIQYF. The full variable domain, rest sourced from reference TRBV11-2 and TRBJ2-4, is EAGVAQSPRYKIIEKRQSVAFWCNPISGHATLYWYQQILGQGPKLLIQFQNNGVVDDSQLPKDRFSAERLKGVDSTLKIQPAKLEDSAVYLCASTWQYKASSKNIQYFGAGTRLSVL.